The 24 T cell receptor beta chains presented below share a single source sample, sequenced in a study of breast tumors, draining lymph nodes, adjacent tissues. Samples came from axillary lymph nodes draining the breast cancer. TCRdb used MiXCR to reprocess the multiplex PCR reads, holding one entry per CDR3 protein. This sample yields around 130,000 distinct CDR3 sequences, of which around 20% are seen a single time; 2% to 2.5% belongs to the top ten. The sequenced material came from axillary lymph node tissue. Every receptor here comes from a female donor with breast cancer. Some clones in this sample may be carry-over from other donors' samples.

Concerning this clonotype: A read error may be the cause here, since a much bigger clone is one base away. Likely a read error: the CDR3 ends without its conserved phenylalanine or tryptophan. The rearrangement uses TRBV10-3 and TRBJ2-2, with D maybe TRBD2 (5 bases). This CDR3 is 15 amino acids long. CDR1 and CDR2 (germline): ENHRY, SYGVKD. Trimming cost V 9 bases and J 6 bases, with 20 bases left between them. As DNA, the CDR3 is TGTGCCATAGGAGGAAGGGCGGGCGGTGCCGGGGAGCTGTTTCTT. Amino acid sequence: CAIGGRAGGAGELFL.

This clonotype appeared many times. The chain carries TRBV28 and TRBJ1-6; 7 bases are shared with TRBD1. Germline-derived CDR1 and CDR2 are MDHEN and SYDVKM. This CDR3 has 15 residues. J gave up 10 bases and V 6 bases, and 12 bases lay outside the gene matches. The CDR3 DNA sequence: TGTGCCAGCAGGCCCGAACAGGGGAGGCGGTCACCCCTCCACTTT. Amino acids: CASRPEQGRRSPLHF.

This clonotype showed up many times. The J gene is TRBJ2-5, the V gene TRBV4-2; D is perhaps TRBD2 (6 bases). The V gene lost 4 bases and the J gene lost 5 bases, with 17 bases spanning the gap. The CDR3 runs to 15 residues. Germline V gene data show CDR1 as LGHNA and CDR2 as YNFKEQ. In DNA form, the CDR3 reads TGTGCCAGCAGCCCTCTGACTAGTGTGCGTGAGACCCAGTACTTC. It is translated as CASSPLTSVRETQYF.

On this clonotype: At one boundary the junction diverges from the germline segment, which might be a read error. The V gene is TRBV3-1, the J gene TRBJ2-2; TRBD2 agrees at 9 bases. This CDR3 has 16 amino acids. Germline V CDR1 and CDR2: LGHDT, YNNKEL (reference sequence). The CDR3 DNA sequence: TGTGCCAGCAGCCTACTAGCGGGTTACAACACCGGGAAGCTGTTTTTT. Amino acids: CASSLLAGYNTGKLFF.

This clonotype was seen a handful of times. The gene calls are TRBV28 and TRBJ2-3; TRBD1 or TRBD2 may be the D gene (6 bases each). The CDR3 contains 16 residues. In germline, CDR1 is MDHEN, CDR2 SYDVKM. Trimming removed 5 bases at V and 2 bases at J, with 17 bases between. The CDR3 spells CASSPHRDSATDTQYF. The DNA of the CDR3 is TGTGCCAGCAGTCCACACAGGGACTCCGCCACAGATACGCAGTATTTT.

This clonotype was observed many times. V gene TRBV7-3 combines with J gene TRBJ2-1; 9 bases map to TRBD2. The V gene's germline CDR1 is SGHTA and CDR2 FQGTGA. CDR3 length: 14 amino acids. V lost 4 bases, J lost 5 bases, and 3 bases stayed unmatched. CDR3 coding DNA: TGTGCCAGCAGCTCTAGCGGGGCGAACAATGAGCAGTTCTTC. This codes for CASSSSGANNEQFF.

This clonotype was picked up many times. The chain couples TRBV27 to TRBJ1-5; D is undetermined. This CDR3 spans 14 amino acids. The germline V gene encodes CDR1 MNHEY and CDR2 SMNVEV (reference sequence). The germline V and J ends were trimmed by 3 bases and 1 base, with 7 bases remaining between them. The chain's CDR3 is CASSLQQSNQPQHF. The CDR3 DNA sequence: TGTGCCAGCAGTTTGCAGCAAAGCAATCAGCCCCAGCATTTT.

As regards this clonotype: Given a much more abundant clone one base away, this may be a read error. The chain joins TRBV11-3 to TRBJ2-5; 7 bases align to TRBD1. Per germline, CDR1 SGHNT and CDR2 YENEEA. The junction had 6 bases not matched to a gene; V was cut back by 8 bases and J by 3 bases. The length of the CDR3 is 13 residues. The CDR3 DNA follows: TGTGCCAGCGGCTGGGGACAGAAAGAGACCCAGTACTTC. This codes for CASGWGQKETQYF.

This clonotype was seen many times. The chain has TRBV19 and TRBJ1-5, with 9 bases aligning to TRBD1. CDR3 size: 15 residues. J was trimmed by 7 bases and V by 5 bases; bases with no gene match: 9. Germline loops: CDR1 LNHDA, CDR2 SQIVND (reference sequence). In nucleotides, the CDR3 is TGTGCCAGTAGTCCCCGGGACAGGGTAGGACAGCCCCAGCATTTT. This gives the protein CASSPRDRVGQPQHF. The full variable domain, in which reference TRBV19 and TRBJ1-5 provide the parts outside the CDR3, is DGGITQSPKYLFRKEGQNVTLSCEQNLNHDAMYWYRQDPGQGLRLIYYSQIVNDFQKGDIAEGYSVSREKKESFPLTVTSAQKNPTAFYLCASSPRDRVGQPQHFGDGTRLSIL.

Ten or more counts support this clonotype. This chain connects TRBV20-1 to TRBJ1-2; D gene ambiguous. The V end was cut by 0 bases, the J end by 1 base, with 6 bases between. Per the germline V gene, CDR1 is DFQATT and CDR2 is SNEGSKA (reference sequence). This CDR3 comprises 13 residues. As DNA, the CDR3 is TGCAGTGCTAGAGATCTGGTTAACTATGGCTACACCTTC. Amino acids: CSARDLVNYGYTF.

In regard to this clonotype: A much larger clone lies a single base off, so this may be a read error. The rearrangement links TRBV11-1 to TRBJ2-5; D possibly corresponds to TRBD2 (6 bases). CDR1 is SGHAT and CDR2 is FQDESV in the germline V gene (reference sequence). Trimming left V 2 bases short and J 7 bases short, with 11 bases between. The CDR3 has 13 residues. CDR3 region: CASSLSPGGTQYF. The CDR3 nucleotides read TGTGCCAGCAGCTTATCCCCCGGGGGGACCCAGTACTTC.

This clonotype was detected many times. The chain recombines TRBV20-1 with TRBJ2-5; a possible D gene is TRBD2 (5 bases). Trimming pared 1 base from V and 7 bases from J, leaving 10 bases between. The germline V gene encodes CDR1 DFQATT and CDR2 SNEGSKA (reference sequence). The CDR3 has 12 amino acids. CDR3 protein: CSARGGEWTQYF. CDR3 nucleotide sequence: TGCAGTGCTAGAGGTGGGGAGTGGACCCAGTACTTC.

In its sample, this clonotype was seen many times. This sequence joins TRBV20-1 and TRBJ1-5; D is possibly TRBD1 (5 bases). V was shortened by 1 base and J by 9 bases, with 19 bases between the two germline ends. This CDR3 region has 15 residues. Germline loops: CDR1 DFQATT, CDR2 SNEGSKA (reference sequence). CDR3 residues: CSARGLGEESRPQHF. The CDR3 DNA is TGCAGTGCTAGAGGGTTGGGGGAAGAAAGTCGGCCCCAGCATTTT.

As for this clonotype: A much larger clone differs by one base, so this may be a read error. The rearrangement uses TRBV6-5 and TRBJ1-2, with 9 bases that match TRBD1. Germline assignment: CDR1 MNHEY and CDR2 SVGAGI. The CDR3 is 13 amino acids. The CDR3 region has the DNA TGTGCCAGCGGGGGACAGGGTAGCTATGGCTGCACCTTC. Translation gives CASGGQGSYGCTF.

The table lists this clonotype with many counts. This chain links TRBV10-3 with TRBJ2-1; 8 bases fit TRBD2. Looked up from germline, CDR1 is ENHRY and CDR2 is SYGVKD. The length of the CDR3 is 17 residues. Trimming took 3 bases from V and 3 from J; bases not matched to a gene: 10. CDR3: CAISERSGRSNYNEQFF. CDR3 DNA sequence: TGTGCCATCAGTGAACGGAGCGGGAGATCAAACTACAATGAGCAGTTCTTC.

Concerning this clonotype itself: An end of the junction differs from the germline gene, which may be a read error. This chain uses TRBV27 with TRBJ2-1, with TRBD2 matching over 10 bases. This CDR3 spans 16 amino acids. CDR1 is MNHEY, CDR2 SMNVEV, per germline (reference sequence). The CDR3 DNA sequence: TGTGCCAGCAGCGTTAGCGGGAGGCCTATCTACGATGAGCAGTTCTTC. Encoded protein: CASSVSGRPIYDEQFF.

This clonotype was seen ten or more times. The chain combines TRBV19 with TRBJ2-5; TRBD1 might be the D (6 bases). V was pared by 3 bases and J by 2 bases, with 10 bases between. CDR1 and CDR2 from the germline V gene are LNHDA and SQIVND (reference sequence). The CDR3 has 14 residues. The CDR3 DNA is TGTGCCAGTAGTATTCGGACAGCGCAAGAGACCCAGTACTTC. Its translation: CASSIRTAQETQYF.

This clonotype was seen many times. The rearrangement links TRBV7-2 to TRBJ2-7, with unresolved D. This CDR3 comprises 14 residues. Trimming cost V 4 bases and J 3 bases, with 13 bases left between them. CDR1 is SGHTA, CDR2 FQGNSA, per germline. CDR3 coding DNA: TGTGCCAGCAGCTCTCGACGGCAGTACTACGAGCAGTACTTC. It specifies CASSSRRQYYEQYF.

There are many counts of this clonotype. The chain combines TRBV18 with TRBJ1-6, with D maybe TRBD1 (6 bases). V shed 4 bases and J shed 6 bases, with 13 bases lying between them. Germline assignment: CDR1 KGHSH and CDR2 LQKENI. The CDR3 has 15 amino acids. CDR3 nucleotide sequence: TGTGCCAGCTCACTAACATCGGGGGCTAATTCACCCCTCCACTTT. Translation gives CASSLTSGANSPLHF.

This clonotype was seen many times. The genes are TRBV12-3 or TRBV12-4 and TRBJ1-6, with 7 nucleotides matching TRBD1. The CDR3 runs 14 residues. The ends lost 5 bases at V and 9 bases at J; junction bases unmatched: 7. In nucleotides, the CDR3 is TGTGCCAGCAGTCGACAGGGTTTGGGTTCACCCCTCCACTTT. This codes for CASSRQGLGSPLHF.

There are many counts of this clonotype. The rearrangement links TRBV5-4 to TRBJ2-1; the D gene is possibly TRBD1 (6 bases). The CDR3 is made up of 15 amino acids. V was clipped by 1 base and J by 4 bases, with 12 bases between them. CDR1 and CDR2 (germline): SGHNT, YYREEE (reference sequence). Written as DNA, the CDR3 is TGTGCCAGCAGCTTGACGGGACACTCGTACAATGAGCAGTTCTTC. Translating it yields CASSLTGHSYNEQFF.

This clonotype was counted ten times or more. The V call is TRBV6-1, the J call TRBJ1-5; D might be TRBD1 (6 bases). The CDR3 consists of 13 residues. Trimming removed 8 bases from V and 0 bases from J, with 8 bases in between. The germline CDR1 and CDR2 sequences are MNHNS and SASEGT. DNA of the CDR3: TGTGCCAGCGTGGACAGTAGCAATCAGCCCCAGCATTTT. This sequence encodes CASVDSSNQPQHF.

This clonotype was picked up many times. The CDR3 loop reads CSVEEDSSYEQYF. The CDR3 bases are TGCAGCGTTGAGGAGGACTCCTCCTACGAGCAGTACTTC. This chain links TRBV29-1 with TRBJ2-7; the D gene is possibly TRBD2 (5 bases). The CDR3 length is 13 residues. V was shortened by 3 bases and J by 0 bases, with 9 bases between the two germline ends. Germline V gene sequence: CDR1 SQVTM, CDR2 ANQGSEA.

This clonotype was counted many times. The chain is built from TRBV9 and TRBJ2-7; TRBD2 aligns across 12 bases. Germline V gene data show CDR1 as SGDLS and CDR2 as YYNGEE. This CDR3 comprises 14 residues. J gave up 4 bases and V 4 bases, and 3 bases lay outside the gene matches. The DNA of the CDR3 is TGTGCCAGCAGCTCCGGGACTAGCGGGTACGAGCAGTACTTC. Translated: CASSSGTSGYEQYF. Based on the CDR3 plus reference TRBV9 and TRBJ2-7, the full variable domain is DSGVTQTPKHLITATGQRVTLRCSPRSGDLSVYWYQQSLDQGLQFLIQYYNGEERAKGNILERFSAQQFPDLHSELNLSSLELGDSALYFCASSSGTSGYEQYFGPGTRLTVT.